This T cell receptor (beta chain) was captured by sequencing in a study of T and B cells in COVID-19 patients. Across the study: The recovered patients had mostly mild to moderate COVID-19 with outpatient management. Study conclusions and caveats: Clonality of TRB repertoires was high in active COVID-19; recovery brought above-healthy diversity and richness. Patients with COVID-19 reportedly showed strongly skewed T cell receptor beta variable and joining gene usage. Symptomatic-phase blood samples from mildly ill patients and early samples from severe cases were scarce.

Only a few counts were recorded for this clonotype. Antigen: not known. Multiplex PCR with BIOMED2 TRB-A/B primer pools amplified TRB rearrangements. TCRdb reprocessed the multiplex PCR reads via MiXCR and lists one record per CDR3 protein. The data hold 9,900 or so distinct CDR3 sequences, with around 30% observed a single time. Each TRB amplification used about 250-550 ng of genomic DNA from blood. The V end lost 7 bases, the J end lost 2 bases, and 12 bases lay between the germline ends. This CDR3 comprises 13 residues. Sequencing was performed on blood. This chain links TRBV12-3 or TRBV12-4 with TRBJ2-7; unclear D gene. This TCR came from a human donor who had recovered from COVID-19. The CDR3 spells CASTLGPAYEQYF. CDR3 coding DNA: TGTGCCAGCACCCTAGGGCCTGCCTACGAGCAGTACTTC.